This T cell receptor beta chain was sequenced for a study of T cell repertoires in cytomegalovirus infection. Study summary: Both a matching HLA type and CMV infection were indicated by public TCR beta signatures.

In TCRdb, the reads were re-called with MiXCR into one record per CDR3 protein. The sample has around 350,000 distinct CDR3 sequences, 15% to 20% seen once. This clonotype was recorded at least ten times. Germline V gene data show CDR1 as SGHTA and CDR2 as FQGNSA. CDR3 size: 14 residues. V lost 3 bases to trimming and J lost 3 bases, with 12 bases between them. The sample comprised PBMCs. The TCR sequence derives from a human donor in good health (CMV status not recorded). Some clones in this sample may be carry-over from other donors' samples. The chain links TRBV7-2 to TRBJ2-7; D not certain. The CDR3 DNA reads TGTGCCAGCAGCTTCGTATCCAATGGCTACGAGCAGTACTTC. The encoded protein is CASSFVSNGYEQYF.